These T cell receptor beta chains were read from a single sample in a study of radiotherapy plus CTLA-4 blockade in lung cancer. Data came from immunoSEQ multiplex PCR; TCRdb stores just in-frame clones and leaves some out. This table holds 15,000 to 20,000 clones, 86% found once. Specimen: peripheral blood, collected from a patient treated with radiotherapy plus ipilimumab. The source of these receptors is a human donor with non-small cell lung cancer whose response to radiotherapy plus ipilimumab could not be evaluated. CDR3s include the opening cysteine and the closing phenylalanine or tryptophan.

V: TRBV11-2; J: TRBJ1-1; CDR3: CASSFKGETEAFF
V: TRBV29-1; J: TRBJ2-7; CDR3: CSVELASYEQYF
V: TRBV21-1; J: TRBJ2-7; CDR3: CASSRKGGNSYEQYF
V: TRBV9; J: TRBJ1-6; CDR3: CASSAGTGANSPLHF
V: TRBV6-6; J: TRBJ2-7; CDR3: CAARGSGSYVQYF
V: TRBV5-6; J: TRBJ1-4; CDR3: CASSWGTATNEKLFF
V: TRBV5-1; J: TRBJ1-5; CDR3: CASRDSNDQPQHF
V: TRBV7-9; J: TRBJ2-1; CDR3: CASSLIEYNEQFF
V: TRBV2; J: TRBJ1-4; CDR3: CASSQGPGEPATNEKLFF
V: TRBV14; J: TRBJ2-7; CDR3: CASSQVAGTYEQYF
V: TRBV21-1; J: .; CDR3: CASSNQGDGSYEQYF
V: TRBV4-1; J: TRBJ2-1; CDR3: CASSQARNEQFF
V: TRBV5-1; J: TRBJ2-2; CDR3: CASSWGQGATGELFF
V: TRBV2; J: TRBJ1-6; CDR3: CASSAIFRFGNSPLHF
V: TRBV21-1; J: TRBJ2-1; CDR3: CASTKEEFF
V: TRBV14; J: TRBJ2-7; CDR3: CASSRTGGSYEQYF
V: TRBV2; J: TRBJ1-4; CDR3: CASGNREGEKLFF
V: TRBV11-2; J: TRBJ2-5; CDR3: CASSPTGSRETQYF
V: TRBV5-1; J: TRBJ2-1; CDR3: CASSLVRVQNNEQFF
V: TRBV5-6; J: TRBJ2-5; CDR3: CASSLPGTGGQETQYF
V: TRBV18; J: TRBJ2-3; CDR3: CASSPIELSMADTQYF
V: TRBV5-1; J: TRBJ1-2; CDR3: CASSEGTGGSHYGYTF
V: TRBV7-2; J: TRBJ2-5; CDR3: CASSPASGRLEQYF
V: TRBV9; J: TRBJ2-5; CDR3: CASSVAAGLQETQYF
V: TRBV19; J: TRBJ2-1; CDR3: CASRSGISYNEQFF
V: TRBV28; J: TRBJ1-5; CDR3: CASSLWSQGSNQPQHF
V: TRBV27; J: TRBJ2-7; CDR3: CASSLDRGRSEQYF
V: TRBV28; J: TRBJ1-1; CDR3: CASSIRTGWSEAFF
V: TRBV5-1; J: TRBJ2-6; CDR3: CASRTGVFSGANVLTF
V: TRBV5-1; J: TRBJ2-5; CDR3: CASTPGQGWEETQYF
V: TRBV7-3; J: TRBJ2-1; CDR3: CASKVSGGFDNEQFF
V: TRBV7-6; J: TRBJ1-3; CDR3: CASTLGDSRSGNTIYF
V: TRBV28; J: TRBJ2-7; CDR3: CASSLNRYEQYF
V: TRBV19; J: TRBJ2-2; CDR3: CASRGRQGAGWNTGELFF
V: TRBV28; J: TRBJ1-5; CDR3: CASSPGPDRRGQPQHF
V: TRBV5-1; J: TRBJ2-5; CDR3: CASSGTSGRGETQYF
V: TRBV28; J: TRBJ2-3; CDR3: CASSSYGVRTDTQYF
V: TRBV7-9; J: TRBJ2-7; CDR3: CASSDRALGYEQYF
V: TRBV28; J: TRBJ2-1; CDR3: CATRHAVTWGDEQFF
V: TRBV18; J: TRBJ2-6; CDR3: CASSPDTGSGANVLTF
V: TRBV10-3; J: TRBJ2-1; CDR3: CAISESSGRSVF
V: TRBV19; J: TRBJ1-2; CDR3: CASSTATGNYGYTF
V: TRBV5-1; J: TRBJ1-4; CDR3: CASSSHYDRINEKLFF
V: TRBV9; J: TRBJ1-2; CDR3: CASTSAAGNYGYTF
V: TRBV11-2; J: TRBJ1-1; CDR3: CASSLYGRMNTEAFF
V: TRBV19; J: TRBJ2-2; CDR3: CASEVVGELFF
V: TRBV2; J: TRBJ2-7; CDR3: CASRRAEGSYEQYF
V: TRBV4-1; J: TRBJ2-6; CDR3: CASSQERVGSGANVLTF
V: TRBV5-8; J: TRBJ1-3; CDR3: CASSLQGDSGNTIYF
V: TRBV19; J: TRBJ1-3; CDR3: CASSIEWTDYGGNTIYF
V: TRBV14; J: TRBJ2-5; CDR3: CASSQLLAGTQYF
V: TRBV6-5; J: TRBJ2-7; CDR3: CASSLGGPYEQYF
V: TRBV27; J: TRBJ2-2; CDR3: CATNRGGLNTGELFF
V: TRBV27; J: TRBJ2-7; CDR3: CASSLGREDEQYF
V: TRBV9; J: TRBJ2-7; CDR3: CASSASGRGTYEQYF